This T cell receptor beta chain was identified during a study of cytomegalovirus exposure and HLA in healthy donors. General observations from the study: Subsequent analysis showed first-cohort TCR clusters tending to co-occur in over a hundred validation repertoires.

Here immunoSEQ multiplex PCR was the method, and the copy in TCRdb shows in-frame clones only, minus some. The table lists around 250,000 clones, nearly 90% of them singletons, with 0.3% to 0.4% in the top ten. Germline V gene lookup returns CDR1 SNHLY and CDR2 FYNNEI. Trimming shortened V by 5 bases and J by 0 bases, and 11 bases separated the two germline ends. This CDR3 region has 15 residues. With regard to this clone: The target antigen is unknown.

The sequence derives from a woman in her late teens or twenties in good health and CMV-seronegative. Material for sequencing was PBMCs. The genes are TRBV2 and TRBJ1-3, with D possibly being TRBD1 (6 bases). CDR3 amino acids: CASSTGQSSGNTIYF. In nucleotides, the CDR3 is TGTGCCAGCAGTACTGGACAGAGCTCTGGAAACACCATATATTTT.